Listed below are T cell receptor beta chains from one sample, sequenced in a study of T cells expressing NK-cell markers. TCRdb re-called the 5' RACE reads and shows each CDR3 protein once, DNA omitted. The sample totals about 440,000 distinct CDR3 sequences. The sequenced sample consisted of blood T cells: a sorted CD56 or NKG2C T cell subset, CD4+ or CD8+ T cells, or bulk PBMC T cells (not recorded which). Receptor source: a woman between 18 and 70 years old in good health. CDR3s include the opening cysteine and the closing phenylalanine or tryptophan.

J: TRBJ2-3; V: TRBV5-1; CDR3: CASSWRGQSTTDTQYF
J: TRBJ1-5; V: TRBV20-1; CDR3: CSADSIGEPQHF
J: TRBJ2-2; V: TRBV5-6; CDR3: CASSLDMGKDTGELFF
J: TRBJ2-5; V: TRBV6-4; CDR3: CASSDLAGETQYF
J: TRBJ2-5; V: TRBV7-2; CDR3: CASSARTSINLQETQYF
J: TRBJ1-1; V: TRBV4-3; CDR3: CASSQDAYYTEAFF
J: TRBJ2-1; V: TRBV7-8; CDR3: CASSLGGHTSNEQFF
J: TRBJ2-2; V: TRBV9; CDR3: CASRAPGQNTGELFF
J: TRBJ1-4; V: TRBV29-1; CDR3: CSHTSPGPRGNEKLFF
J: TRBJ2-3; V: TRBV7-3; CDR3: CASSLNGDTQYF
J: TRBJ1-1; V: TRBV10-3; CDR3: CAISGPGRTEAFF
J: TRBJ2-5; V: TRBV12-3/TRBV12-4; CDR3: CASLLAGGGVTQYF
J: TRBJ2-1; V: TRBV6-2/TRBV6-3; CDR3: CASSSRVYNEQFF
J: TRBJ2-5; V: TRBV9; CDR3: CASSSEAGGQETQYF
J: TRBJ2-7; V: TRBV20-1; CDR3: CSARGSGGLTYEQYF
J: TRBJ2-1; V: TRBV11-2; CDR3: CASSSDGGRHYNEQFF
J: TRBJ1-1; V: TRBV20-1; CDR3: CSAARVNTEAFF
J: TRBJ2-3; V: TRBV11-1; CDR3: CASTSTSGGSGTQYF
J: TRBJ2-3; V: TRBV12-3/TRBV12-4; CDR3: CASLGLAGGPGTDTQYF
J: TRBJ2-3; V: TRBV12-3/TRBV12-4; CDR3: CATTPTGKGTDTQYF
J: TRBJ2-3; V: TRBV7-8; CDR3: CASSWTSGGRGTDTQYF
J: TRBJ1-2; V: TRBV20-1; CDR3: CSARVPPGGALGYTF
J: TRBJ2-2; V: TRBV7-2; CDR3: CASSKAANTGELFF
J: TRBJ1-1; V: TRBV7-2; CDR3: CASSPSGVNTEAFF
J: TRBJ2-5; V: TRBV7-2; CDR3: CASSGSGQETQYF
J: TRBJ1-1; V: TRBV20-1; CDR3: CSAYPGGLTEAFF
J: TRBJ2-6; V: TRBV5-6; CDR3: CASSPPGGFSGANVLTF
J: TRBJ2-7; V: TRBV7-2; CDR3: CASSLAEVYEQYF
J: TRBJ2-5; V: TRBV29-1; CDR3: CSVEAGDLGETQYF
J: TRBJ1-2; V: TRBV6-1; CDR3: CASSGTENYGYTF
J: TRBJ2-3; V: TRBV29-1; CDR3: CSAGLAGSYTDTQYF
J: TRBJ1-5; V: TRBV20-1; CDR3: CSARGTGFSNQPQHF
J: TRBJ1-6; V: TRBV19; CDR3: CASPPSRTIDNSPLHF
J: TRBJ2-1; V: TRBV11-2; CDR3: CASSHLRPGGGTNNEQFF
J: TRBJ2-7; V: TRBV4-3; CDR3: CASSQVAGPPYEQYF
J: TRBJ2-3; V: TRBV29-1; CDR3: CSVAQRLSTDTQYF
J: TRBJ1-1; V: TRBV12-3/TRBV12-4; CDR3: CASNRGLGTEAFF
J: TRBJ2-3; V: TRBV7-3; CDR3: CASSTGVSITYTDTQYF
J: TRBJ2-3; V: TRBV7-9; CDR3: CASTRTDTQYF
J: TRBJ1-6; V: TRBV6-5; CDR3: CASSSLPHSPLHF
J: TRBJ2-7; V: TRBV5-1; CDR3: CASSLADLGQYEQYF
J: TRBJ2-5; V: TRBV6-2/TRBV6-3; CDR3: CASSYRLAGTQETQYF
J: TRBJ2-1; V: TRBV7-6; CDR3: CASSPGTSGRLSYNEQFF
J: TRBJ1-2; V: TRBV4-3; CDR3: CASSQGQANYGYTF
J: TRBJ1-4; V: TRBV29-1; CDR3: CSVPKDRSEKLFF
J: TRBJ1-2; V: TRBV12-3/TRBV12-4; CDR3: CASRQGASNYGYTF
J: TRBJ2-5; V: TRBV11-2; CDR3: CASSLTYRGETQYF
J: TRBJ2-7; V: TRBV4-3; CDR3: CASSQDNAGGPYEQYF
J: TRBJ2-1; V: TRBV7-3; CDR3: CASSPLADHSYNEQFF
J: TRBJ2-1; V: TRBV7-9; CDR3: CASSLEGRASYNEQFF
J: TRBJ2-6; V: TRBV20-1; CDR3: CSAREWIAGANVLTF
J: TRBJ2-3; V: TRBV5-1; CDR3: CASSSYPGQPTDTQYF
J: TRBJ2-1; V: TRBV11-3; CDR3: CASSLDGTSGSNEQFF
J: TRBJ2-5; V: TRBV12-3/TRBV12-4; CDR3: CASSLSSRGYGETQYF
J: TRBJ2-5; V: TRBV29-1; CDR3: CSAWTSGGQETQYF